The entry that follows covers one T cell receptor beta chain sequence. This clone's antigen is unknown. Base qualities were left out, and no much larger clone turns up one base away. This sample stems from a study of cytomegalovirus exposure and HLA in healthy donors (dated by TCRdb to 2017 to 2019). At the level of the whole study: In an earlier analysis of roughly 590 of the donors, 250 to 350 Gb of sequence data and 95 million to 130 million unique TCR beta sequences from about 179 million T cells were reported. About 280 gigabases of sequencing data and approximately 85 million unique TCR sequences were included in an early release covering several hundred HLA-typed donors. The genetic ancestry cluster associated with self-reported Caucasian donors included around four fifths of the roughly 390 genotyped donors. The study was designed to test whether signatures of past pathogen exposure could be identified by cataloging public T cell receptors. The study used immunosequencing to profile the T cell repertoires of under 700 subjects and linked those repertoires to cytomegalovirus serostatus. In addition to the first cohort of 666 subjects, a separate validation cohort of over 90 different subjects was used. The study combined high-throughput TCR immunosequencing, statistical association of individual TCRs with disease status, and machine learning to predict cytomegalovirus infection status. In a later analysis, previously published TCR beta repertoires from 500 to 750 donors were re-analyzed and high-resolution HLA genotyping was added so that TCR occurrence patterns could be studied. Rather than using new phenotypic data, the later analysis identified candidate immune exposures from TCR beta sequences and from how often those sequences occurred across donors. An earlier analysis of 587 of the donors applied high-throughput TCR beta sequencing to assess whether each TCR beta V gene segment acted as functional or pseudogenic. Alongside the repertoire data, information on donor age, sex, ethnicity and CMV serostatus was compiled. A later genetic analysis used genome-wide SNP genotypes for about 55% of the 666 donors, treating that subset as a discovery cohort. All discovery cohort repertoires had been generated using a single sequencing platform. Both class I and class II loci were covered by HLA typing, at four-digit resolution. Typing coverage varied by locus: about 620-630 donors for A, B, C, DRB1 and DQB1; under 550 for DQA1; about 570 for DPA1; roughly 450 for DPB1. Because of strong linkage in the cohort, four to six DR-DQ haplotypes were treated as single units for association and clustering. Across approximately 400 genotyped donors of the cohort, an average of approximately 240,000 unique TCR beta nucleotide sequences per donor were sequenced, and roughly 17% of those sequences were non-productive.

To prepare the library, the immunoSEQ multiplex PCR assay was applied. For the multiplex PCR, a mixture combining 60 forward primers for TCR Vbeta segments and 13 reverse primers for TCR Jbeta segments was used. The CDR3 region of rearranged TCR beta genes was amplified from genomic DNA by a multiplex PCR assay. Amplified TCR beta libraries were sequenced as 87-base-pair reads on the Illumina HiSeq System. The paper's processing steps were these. A later analysis tallied around 80 million unique TCR beta chains across the 550 to 850 repertoires, and approximately 12 million of those chains were shared by two or more donors. Raw reads were error-corrected and collapsed into unique sequences with a nearest-neighbor algorithm that merged closely related sequences to remove PCR and sequencing errors. V, D and J gene segments were assigned by aligning CDR3 sequences to IMGT reference sequences. For a sequence to be retained, a match of at least six nucleotides was required to both a V gene segment and a J gene segment. A rearrangement counted as productive if the CDR3 had no stop codons and remained in frame with V and J, and every other rearrangement counted as non-productive. Following IMGT convention, CDR3 was defined as the stretch from the second conserved V-encoded cysteine up to the conserved J-encoded phenylalanine. In an earlier analysis of 587 of the donors, sequences lacking an unambiguous match to a single V gene segment were excluded. An earlier analysis of several hundred of the donors called V segments functional above 56.7% productive rearrangements and segregating when the between-donor standard deviation exceeded 5%. A statistical classification framework was built for diagnosing cytomegalovirus status from the catalog of TCR beta chain sequences. V and J gene assignment, in a later analysis, came from comparing TCR nucleotide sequences with IMGT/GENE-DB human TR gene sequences. The TCRdist pipeline was used in a later analysis to assign CDR3 sequences and most-parsimonious VDJ recombination scenarios. In a later analysis, each TCR beta chain was defined by its CDR3 amino acid sequence together with its V-gene family, and reads lacking a unique V-gene family were excluded. To address suspected cross-contamination and a sequencing artifact, a later analysis removed approximately 590 highly shared, low-generation-probability nucleotide sequences. A later analysis calculated a clonal expansion index for each public chain from normalized within-repertoire ranks of inferred template counts. In a later analysis, generation probabilities were computed with a VDJ recombination model fitted to out-of-frame rearrangements, and the resulting probabilities were checked against IGoR. In a later analysis, hypergeometric tests were used to score TCR-TCR, TCR-HLA and TCR-CMV co-occurrence, with a repertoire-size bias correction applied to TCR pairs. In a later analysis, false discovery rates were estimated by permuting HLA or CMV assignments 20 times. In a later analysis, co-occurring TCRs were grouped with DBSCAN, and TCRdist sequence similarity was added when clustering was performed within HLA-allele-positive subsets. Repertoires with fewer than 30,000 or more than 120,000 public chains were left out of co-occurrence clustering, as were about five repertoires with anomalous nucleotide sharing. The immuneACCESS repertoire file appears here via TCRdb, limited to in-frame rearrangements. These files lack a portion of the clones; in checked studies, under half of the deficit traces to unresolved V genes, and the cause of the others is not known. The DNA gave D and trimming, while V, J and clone size come from that table. In all, the sample holds more than 150,000 clones, and 80% of those were seen once. 0.6% to 0.7% of the sample comes from the top ten.

Germline trimming: 2 bases from V, 8 bases from J; junction bases outside gene matches: 7. The CDR3 spans 16 residues, from the cysteine through the phenylalanine. Only CDR3 DNA is held: 48 bases, read in frame from base 1. CDR1 SGHKS and CDR2 YYEKEE are derived from the germline V gene (reference sequence). The cohort comprised fewer than 700 healthy bone marrow donors. All cohort members were sampled while nominally healthy, although unrecorded immune exposures were likely present. The donor tested CMV seronegative, placing the donor among the roughly 400 seronegative members of the cohort. Every donor gave a peripheral blood sample, and the peripheral blood mononuclear cells from that sample were used for TCR beta sequencing. Genomic DNA was extracted from the blood cell samples with the Qiagen DNeasy Blood Extraction Kit. Results the study describes overall, beyond this receptor: HLA typing was unavailable for some donors at each locus, so association tests used only the typed subset. In a later analysis, some 18,000 TCR beta sequences were associated with specific HLA alleles at a false discovery rate of 0.05. Only TCR beta chains were sequenced in this cohort, and the absence of alpha or paired-chain data limited detectable features. For the cohort, immune exposure information was limited to CMV serostatus. In a later genetic analysis, a missense DCLRE1C variant was associated with V-gene and J-gene trimming of TCR beta chains, and the association was replicated in an independent cohort. Sequencing depth was assumed to be roughly uniform across donors in the presence/absence analyses, though that assumption may not hold. Several of the top co-occurrence clusters appeared to be linked to parvovirus B19, influenza, CMV and Epstein-Barr virus, according to a later analysis. A total of roughly 160 TCR beta chains were listed by the study as associated with cytomegalovirus. In a later analysis, HLA-associated TCR beta chains showed more clonal expansion and lower generation probabilities than non-associated chains that were equally common. A cluster of highly shared sequence variants was judged likely to represent a technical artifact of the sequencing pipeline. In a later analysis, most CMV-associated TCR beta chains were found to appear HLA-restricted, with HLA associations seemingly driven largely by CMV exposure. According to the authors, the approach could potentially be generalized to other disease states and immunological phenotypes. Linkage disequilibrium might explain the correlated functional status among segregating V segments, but an unknown experimental factor could not be ruled out. When HLA alleles, especially DR and DQ, strongly co-occurred, attributing TCR associations to individual alleles was difficult. Because the 87-base-pair reads could not distinguish some IMGT-functional V segments, including TRBV6-2 and TRBV6-3, those segments were excluded. A few of the identified cytomegalovirus-associated TCR beta chains were confirmed in vitro to be specific for cytomegalovirus antigens. In a later genetic analysis, fewer N-insertions in productive TCRs were reported among donors in an Asian-associated ancestry cluster than the approximately 630-donor mean. A further reported finding was that TCR beta sequences accurately predicted the HLA-A and HLA-B alleles for most subjects in the first cohort. The classifier was reported to diagnose cytomegalovirus status with high specificity and sensitivity in both the original and validation cohorts. Most TCR sequences were seen in very few donors, while some public TCRs were found in many individuals. Because counts were too low, under 20 rarely observed V segments, including chromosome 9 orphons, were left out of the earlier analysis of about 500 of the donors. According to a later analysis, TCR association rates differed among HLA loci, with DRB1 alleles showing the most associated TCRs and HLA-C alleles showing the fewest. Broadly in line with IMGT annotations, most TCR beta V segments showed up in productive rearrangements about 90% or about 30% of the time in an earlier analysis of several hundred of the donors.

The sequencing sample was made of PBMCs. This clonotype was obtained from a boy younger than 18 in good health and CMV-seronegative. The chain couples TRBV5-5 to TRBJ2-3, and 14 junctional nucleotides match TRBD2. The CDR3 is CASSFGLAGGQGTQYF. The sequence in DNA is TGTGCCAGCAGCTTCGGACTAGCGGGGGGCCAAGGTACGCAGTATTTT.